The T cell receptor beta chain described here comes from a study of shared clonotypes between healthy human individuals. Study-wide results and caveats: Sampling covered nothing but blood. Tissue TCR repertoires likely differ from those found in blood. Naive CD4 clonotypes were shared across a few donors at around 5.4%.

The germline CDR1 and CDR2 sequences are LGHNA and YNFKEQ. Trimming pared 0 bases from V and 10 bases from J, leaving 16 bases between. The CDR3 covers 15 residues. Of note for this clone: Its antigen remains unknown.

Naive CD8 cells lacked CD45RO and underwent positive selection for CCR7, leaving out terminally differentiated effector memory CD45RA+ cells. Only Caucasian adults living in Nashville, Tennessee made up the donor group. Each PCR replicate from the sorted subsets contained about 180 ng DNA, which is roughly 33,000 T cell genomes. Sequencing was performed with immunoSEQ multiplex PCR; in TCRdb, only in-frame clones are kept and a portion is missing. The sample lists a few million clones, just over 90% seen once, with more than 1.5% in the top ten. This chain connects TRBV4-2 to TRBJ2-1; no clear D gene. This receptor was taken from a man aged 18 to 30 in good health. Some clones in this sample may be carry-over from other donors' samples. The material sequenced was naive CD8+ T cells from PBMCs. CDR3 nucleotide sequence: TGTGCCAGCAGCCAAGATCTCGGCTCTACCCAGGAGCAGTTCTTC. It yields the protein CASSQDLGSTQEQFF.